The source of this TCR beta chain is a study of T cell changes during pregnancy in multiple sclerosis. Trimming shortened V by 7 bases and J by 8 bases, and 14 bases separated the two germline ends. The CDR3 extends over 12 amino acids. Looked up from germline, CDR1 is SNHLY and CDR2 is FYNNEI. Generated by immunoSEQ multiplex PCR, the TCRdb table keeps only in-frame clones and is missing some. Here the sample spans about 77,000 clones, around 89% being singletons. The material was peripheral blood, obtained before pregnancy. The chain links TRBV2 to TRBJ1-1; tentative D call: TRBD1 (6 bases). The TCR comes from a female donor with multiple sclerosis, enrolled in a pregnancy study. The CDR3 region is CASKDSLQEAFF. Here the CDR3 DNA reads TGTGCCAGCAAGGACAGTCTCCAAGAAGCTTTCTTT.